The T cell receptor beta chain described here comes from a study of cytomegalovirus exposure and HLA in healthy donors. At the level of the study: A data release that came early held 80 million or so unique TCRs from HLA-typed donors. Study-level findings and limits: Beyond CMV serostatus, there was no information to go on about immune exposure. 87-base-pair reads could not separate some V segments, including TRBV6-2 and TRBV6-3. TCR beta V segments were, for the most part, productive about 87% or about 30% of the time in an earlier analysis.

With 60 Vbeta and 13 Jbeta primers, the PCR was carried out. Produced via immunoSEQ multiplex PCR; TCRdb's table is partial and in-frame only. There are 170,000 or so clones in the sample; approximately 85% occur only once, and 4.8% lies in the top ten. The germline CDR1 and CDR2 sequences are SGHNT and YENEEA. CDR3 size: 15 residues. V lost 5 bases and J lost 1, with 14 bases in between. A remark on this clone: The antigen is not known.

The chain carries TRBV11-3 and TRBJ1-1, with D possibly being TRBD1 (6 bases). The sample consisted of PBMCs. The receptor's source is a girl aged 5 to 17 in good health and CMV-seropositive. CDR3: CASSPVGQTNTEAFF. The DNA for the CDR3 is TGTGCCAGCAGCCCCGTCGGACAGACGAACACTGAAGCTTTCTTT.